This T cell receptor beta chain comes out of a study of neurological immune-mediated disorders. TCRdb passed the 5' RACE reads through MiXCR, listing each CDR3 protein once. The repertoire includes 100,000 to 150,000 distinct CDR3 sequences, 3.2% of them detected once, and 1% to 1.5% sits in the top ten. The V and J ends lost 6 bases and 1 base respectively, with 9 bases between them. Per germline, CDR1 SQVTM and CDR2 ANQGSEA. This CDR3 has 12 amino acids. Study findings and constraints: There were no CDR3 amino acid sequences shared by expanded clones across subjects, a result suggesting private repertoires in all groups.

This clonotype showed up many times. What it recognizes is unknown. Sequenced: PBMCs. The chain joins TRBV29-1 to TRBJ1-2; no clear D gene. The origin of this receptor is a woman in her twenties or thirties with multiple sclerosis. The CDR3 coding sequence is TGCAGCGTAGACATTTATAACTATGGCTACACCTTC. This encodes CSVDIYNYGYTF.